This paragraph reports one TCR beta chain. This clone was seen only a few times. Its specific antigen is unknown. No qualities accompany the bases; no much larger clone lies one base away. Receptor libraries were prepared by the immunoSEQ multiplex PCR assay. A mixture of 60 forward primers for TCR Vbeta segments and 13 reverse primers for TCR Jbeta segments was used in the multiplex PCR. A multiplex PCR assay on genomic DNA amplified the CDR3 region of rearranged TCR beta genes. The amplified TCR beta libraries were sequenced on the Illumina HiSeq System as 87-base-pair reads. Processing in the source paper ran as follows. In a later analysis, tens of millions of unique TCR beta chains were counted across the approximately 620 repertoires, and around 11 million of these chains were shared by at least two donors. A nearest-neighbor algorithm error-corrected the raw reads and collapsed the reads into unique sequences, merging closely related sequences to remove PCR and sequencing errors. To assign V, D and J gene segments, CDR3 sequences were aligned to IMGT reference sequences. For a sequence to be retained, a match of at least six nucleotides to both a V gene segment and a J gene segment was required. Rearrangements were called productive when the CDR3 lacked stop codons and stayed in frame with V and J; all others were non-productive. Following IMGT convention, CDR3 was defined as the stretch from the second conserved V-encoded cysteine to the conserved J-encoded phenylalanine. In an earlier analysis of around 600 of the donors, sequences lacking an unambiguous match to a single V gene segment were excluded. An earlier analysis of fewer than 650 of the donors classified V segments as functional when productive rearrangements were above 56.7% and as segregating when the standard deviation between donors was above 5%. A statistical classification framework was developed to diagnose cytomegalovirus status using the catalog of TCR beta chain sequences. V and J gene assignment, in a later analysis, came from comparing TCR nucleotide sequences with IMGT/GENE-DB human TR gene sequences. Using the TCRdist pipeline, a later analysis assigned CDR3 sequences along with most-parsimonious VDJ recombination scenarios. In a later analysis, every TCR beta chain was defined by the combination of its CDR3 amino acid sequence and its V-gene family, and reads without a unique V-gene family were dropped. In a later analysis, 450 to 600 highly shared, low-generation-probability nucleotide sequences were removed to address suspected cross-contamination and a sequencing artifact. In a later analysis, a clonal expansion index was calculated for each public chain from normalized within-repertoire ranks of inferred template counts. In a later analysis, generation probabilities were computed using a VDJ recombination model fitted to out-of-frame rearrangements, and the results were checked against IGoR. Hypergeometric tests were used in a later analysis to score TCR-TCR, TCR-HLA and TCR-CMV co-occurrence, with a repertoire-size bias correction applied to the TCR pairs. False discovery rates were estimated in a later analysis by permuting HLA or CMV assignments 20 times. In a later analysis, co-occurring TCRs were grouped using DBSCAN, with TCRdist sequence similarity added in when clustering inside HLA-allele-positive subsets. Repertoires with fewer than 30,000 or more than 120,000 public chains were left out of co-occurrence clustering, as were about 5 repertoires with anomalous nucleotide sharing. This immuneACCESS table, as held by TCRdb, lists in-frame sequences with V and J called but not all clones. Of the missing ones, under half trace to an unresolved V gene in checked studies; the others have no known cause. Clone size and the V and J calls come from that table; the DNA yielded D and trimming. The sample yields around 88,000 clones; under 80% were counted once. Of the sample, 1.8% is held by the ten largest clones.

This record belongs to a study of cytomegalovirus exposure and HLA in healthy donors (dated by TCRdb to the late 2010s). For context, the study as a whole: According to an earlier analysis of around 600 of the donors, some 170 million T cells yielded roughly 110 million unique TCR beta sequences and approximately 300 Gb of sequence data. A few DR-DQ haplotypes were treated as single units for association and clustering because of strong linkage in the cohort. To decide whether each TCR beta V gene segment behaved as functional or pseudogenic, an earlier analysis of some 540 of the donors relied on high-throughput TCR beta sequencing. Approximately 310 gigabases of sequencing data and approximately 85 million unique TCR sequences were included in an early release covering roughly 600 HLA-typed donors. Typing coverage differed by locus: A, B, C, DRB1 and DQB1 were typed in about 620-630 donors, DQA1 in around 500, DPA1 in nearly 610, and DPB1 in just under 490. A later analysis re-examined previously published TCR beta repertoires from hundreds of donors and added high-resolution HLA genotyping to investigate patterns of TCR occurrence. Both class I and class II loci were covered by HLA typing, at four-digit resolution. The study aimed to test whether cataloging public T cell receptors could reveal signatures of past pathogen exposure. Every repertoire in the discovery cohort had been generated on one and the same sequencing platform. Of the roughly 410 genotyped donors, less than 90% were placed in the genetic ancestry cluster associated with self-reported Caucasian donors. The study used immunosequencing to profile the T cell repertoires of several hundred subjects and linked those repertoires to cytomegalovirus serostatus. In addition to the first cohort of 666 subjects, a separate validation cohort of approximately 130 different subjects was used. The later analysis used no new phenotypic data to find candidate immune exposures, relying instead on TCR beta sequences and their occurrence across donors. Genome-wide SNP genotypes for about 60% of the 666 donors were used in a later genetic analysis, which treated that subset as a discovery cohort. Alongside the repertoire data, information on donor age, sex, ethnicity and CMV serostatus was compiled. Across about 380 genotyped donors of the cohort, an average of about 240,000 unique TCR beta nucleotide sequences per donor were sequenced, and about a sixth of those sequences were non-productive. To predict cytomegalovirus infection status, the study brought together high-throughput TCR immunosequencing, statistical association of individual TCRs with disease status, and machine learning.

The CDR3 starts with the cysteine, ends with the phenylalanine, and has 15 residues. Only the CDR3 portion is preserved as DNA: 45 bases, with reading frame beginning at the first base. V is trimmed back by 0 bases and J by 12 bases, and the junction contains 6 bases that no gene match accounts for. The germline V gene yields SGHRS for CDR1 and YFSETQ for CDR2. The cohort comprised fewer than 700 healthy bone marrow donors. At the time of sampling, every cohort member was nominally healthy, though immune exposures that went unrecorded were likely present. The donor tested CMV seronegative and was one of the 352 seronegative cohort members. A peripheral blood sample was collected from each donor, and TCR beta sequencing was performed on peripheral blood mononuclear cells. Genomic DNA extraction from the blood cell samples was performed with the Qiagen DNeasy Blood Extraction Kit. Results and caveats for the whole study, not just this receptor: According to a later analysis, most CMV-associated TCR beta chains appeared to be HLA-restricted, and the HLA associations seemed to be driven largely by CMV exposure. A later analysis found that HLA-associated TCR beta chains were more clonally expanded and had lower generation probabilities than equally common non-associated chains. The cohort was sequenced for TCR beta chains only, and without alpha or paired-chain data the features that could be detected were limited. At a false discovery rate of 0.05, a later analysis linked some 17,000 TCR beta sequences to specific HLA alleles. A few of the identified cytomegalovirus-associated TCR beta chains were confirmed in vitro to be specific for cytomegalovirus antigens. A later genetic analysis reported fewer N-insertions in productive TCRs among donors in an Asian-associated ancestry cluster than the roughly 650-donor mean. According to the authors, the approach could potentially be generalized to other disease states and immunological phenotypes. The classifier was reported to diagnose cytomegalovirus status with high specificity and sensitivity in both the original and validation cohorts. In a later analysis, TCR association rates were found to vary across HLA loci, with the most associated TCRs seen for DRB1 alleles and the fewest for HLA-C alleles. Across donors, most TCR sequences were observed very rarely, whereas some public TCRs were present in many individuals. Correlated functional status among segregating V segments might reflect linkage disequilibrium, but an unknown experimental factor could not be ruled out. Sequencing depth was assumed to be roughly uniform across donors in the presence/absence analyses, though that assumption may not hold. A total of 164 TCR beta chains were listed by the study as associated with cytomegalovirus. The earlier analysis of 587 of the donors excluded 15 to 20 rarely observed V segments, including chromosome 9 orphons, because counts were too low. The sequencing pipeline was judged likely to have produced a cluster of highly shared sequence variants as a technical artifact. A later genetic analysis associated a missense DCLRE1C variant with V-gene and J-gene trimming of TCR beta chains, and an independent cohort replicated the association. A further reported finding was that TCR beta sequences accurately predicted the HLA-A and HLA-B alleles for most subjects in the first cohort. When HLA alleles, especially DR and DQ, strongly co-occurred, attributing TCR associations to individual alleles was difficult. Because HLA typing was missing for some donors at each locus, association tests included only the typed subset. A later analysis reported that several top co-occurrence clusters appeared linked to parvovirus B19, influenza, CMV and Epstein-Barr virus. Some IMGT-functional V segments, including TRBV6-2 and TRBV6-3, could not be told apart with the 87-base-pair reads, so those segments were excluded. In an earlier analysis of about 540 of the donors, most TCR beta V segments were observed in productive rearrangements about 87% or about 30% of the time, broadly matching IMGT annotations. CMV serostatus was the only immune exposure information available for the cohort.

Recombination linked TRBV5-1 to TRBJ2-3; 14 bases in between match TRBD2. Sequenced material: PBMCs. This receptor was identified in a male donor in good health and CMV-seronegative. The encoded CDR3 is CASSLGLAGGPLQYF. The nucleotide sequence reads TGCGCCAGCAGCTTGGGACTAGCGGGAGGGCCTCTTCAGTATTTT.